This TCR beta chain was sequenced in a study of cytomegalovirus exposure and HLA in healthy donors (dated by TCRdb to 2016 to 2017). With regard to the full study: In an earlier analysis of roughly 590 of the donors, 250 to 350 Gb of sequence data and approximately 100 million unique TCR beta sequences from about 190 million T cells were reported. An early release covering more than 500 HLA-typed donors comprised around 300 gigabases of sequencing data and 85 million or so unique TCR sequences. Among the roughly 380 genotyped donors, around 79% belonged to the genetic ancestry cluster associated with self-reported Caucasian donors. The study was designed to test whether signatures of past pathogen exposure could be identified by cataloging public T cell receptors. The study profiled the T cell repertoires of hundreds of subjects by immunosequencing and related them to cytomegalovirus serostatus. A separate validation cohort of over 95 different subjects was used in addition to the approximately 640-subject first cohort. To predict cytomegalovirus infection status, the study brought together high-throughput TCR immunosequencing, statistical association of individual TCRs with disease status, and machine learning. In a later analysis, previously published TCR beta repertoires from several hundred donors were re-analyzed and high-resolution HLA genotyping was added so that TCR occurrence patterns could be studied. The later analysis used no new phenotypic data to find candidate immune exposures, relying instead on TCR beta sequences and their occurrence across donors. An earlier analysis of roughly 600 of the donors used high-throughput TCR beta sequencing to judge whether each TCR beta V gene segment behaved as functional or pseudogenic. Donor age, sex, ethnicity and CMV serostatus were compiled together with the repertoire data. A later genetic analysis used genome-wide SNP genotypes for about three fifths of the 666 donors, treating that subset as a discovery cohort. Every discovery cohort repertoire had been produced on one sequencing platform. Both class I and class II loci were covered by HLA typing, at four-digit resolution. Typing coverage varied by locus: roughly 629-640 donors for A, B, C, DRB1 and DQB1; approximately 500 for DQA1; about 570 for DPA1; roughly 450 for DPB1. Roughly 5 DR-DQ haplotypes were handled as single units for association and clustering, since linkage in the cohort was strong. Across some 400 genotyped donors of the cohort, an average of about 250,000 unique TCR beta nucleotide sequences per donor were sequenced, and roughly 17% of those sequences were non-productive.

The cohort consisted of more than 650 healthy bone marrow donors. Cohort members were all nominally healthy when sampled, although unrecorded immune exposures were likely present. The donor tested CMV seropositive, placing the donor among the approximately 290 seropositive members of the cohort. A peripheral blood sample was collected from each donor, and TCR beta sequencing was performed on peripheral blood mononuclear cells. The Qiagen DNeasy Blood Extraction Kit was used to extract genomic DNA from the blood cell samples. Library preparation used the immunoSEQ multiplex PCR assay. A mixture of 60 forward primers for TCR Vbeta segments and 13 reverse primers for TCR Jbeta segments was used in the multiplex PCR. The CDR3 region of rearranged TCR beta genes was amplified from genomic DNA by a multiplex PCR assay. The amplified TCR beta libraries were sequenced on the Illumina HiSeq System as 87-base-pair reads. Processing in the source paper ran as follows. In a later analysis, tens of millions of unique TCR beta chains were counted across the approximately 620 repertoires, and some 10 million of these chains were shared by at least two donors. Raw reads were error-corrected and collapsed into unique sequences by a nearest-neighbor algorithm in which closely related sequences were merged to remove PCR and sequencing errors. To assign V, D and J gene segments, CDR3 sequences were aligned to IMGT reference sequences. For a sequence to be retained, at least a six-nucleotide match to both a V gene segment and a J gene segment was required. Rearrangements were classified as productive when the CDR3 lacked stop codons and remained in frame with V and J, and all other rearrangements were classified as non-productive. CDR3 was defined by IMGT convention, running from the second conserved V-encoded cysteine to the conserved J-encoded phenylalanine. The earlier analysis of fewer than 750 of the donors excluded sequences that lacked an unambiguous match to a single V gene segment. In an earlier analysis of some 590 of the donors, a V segment was called functional when productive rearrangements were above 56.7%, and segregating when the standard deviation between donors exceeded 5%. A statistical classification framework was developed to diagnose cytomegalovirus status using the catalog of TCR beta chain sequences. A later analysis assigned V and J genes by comparing TCR nucleotide sequences with IMGT/GENE-DB human TR gene sequences. A later analysis assigned CDR3 sequences and most-parsimonious VDJ recombination scenarios with the TCRdist pipeline. In a later analysis, each TCR beta chain was defined by its CDR3 amino acid sequence together with its V-gene family, and reads lacking a unique V-gene family were excluded. A later analysis removed over 500 highly shared, low-generation-probability nucleotide sequences to deal with suspected cross-contamination and a sequencing artifact. For each public chain, a later analysis derived a clonal expansion index from normalized ranks of inferred template counts within each repertoire. In a later analysis, generation probabilities were computed using a VDJ recombination model fitted to out-of-frame rearrangements, and the results were checked against IGoR. In a later analysis, hypergeometric tests were used to score TCR-TCR, TCR-HLA and TCR-CMV co-occurrence, with a repertoire-size bias correction applied to TCR pairs. In a later analysis, false discovery rates were estimated by permuting HLA or CMV assignments 20 times. A later analysis grouped co-occurring TCRs with DBSCAN, adding TCRdist sequence similarity when clustering within HLA-allele-positive subsets. Repertoires with fewer than 30,000 or more than 120,000 public chains were left out of co-occurrence clustering, as were about 5 repertoires with anomalous nucleotide sharing. Here the immuneACCESS table is served through TCRdb, limited to in-frame sequences with V and J called. Missing clones are a known gap in these copies; in checked studies unresolved V genes cover under half, and the rest lacks a known reason. Clonal size and the V and J genes are those of that table, whereas D and trimming came from the DNA. The sample table lists around 140,000 clones, around 9% of them with a count of one. Roughly 7.2% of the sample is in the top ten clones.

This clone has more than one count but fewer than ten. No antigen is known for it. No base-level quality is on record; no much larger clone is a single base apart. Points the paper makes about the study in general: According to a later genetic analysis, donors in an Asian-associated ancestry cluster had fewer N-insertions in productive TCRs than the roughly 700-donor mean. It was suggested by the authors that the approach could potentially be generalized to other disease states and immunological phenotypes. A later analysis found that HLA-associated TCR beta chains were more clonally expanded and had lower generation probabilities than equally common non-associated chains. A group of highly shared sequence variants was considered likely to be a technical artifact of the sequencing pipeline. According to a later analysis, TCR association rates differed among HLA loci, with DRB1 alleles showing the most associated TCRs and HLA-C alleles showing the fewest. Broadly in line with IMGT annotations, most TCR beta V segments showed up in productive rearrangements about 87% or about 30% of the time in an earlier analysis of 587 of the donors. When HLA alleles, especially DR and DQ, strongly co-occurred, TCR associations were difficult to assign to individual alleles. Some IMGT-functional V segments, including TRBV6-2 and TRBV6-3, could not be told apart with the 87-base-pair reads, so those segments were excluded. In a later genetic analysis, a missense DCLRE1C variant was associated with V-gene and J-gene trimming of TCR beta chains, and the association was replicated in an independent cohort. This cohort had only TCR beta chains sequenced, and the lack of alpha or paired-chain data limited which features could be detected. Correlated functional status among segregating V segments might reflect linkage disequilibrium, but an unknown experimental factor could not be ruled out. Most TCR sequences were observed very rarely across donors, whereas some public TCRs were present in many individuals. The classifier was reported to diagnose cytomegalovirus status with high specificity and sensitivity in both the original cohort and the validation cohort. A further reported finding was that TCR beta sequences accurately predicted the HLA-A and HLA-B alleles for most subjects in the first cohort. In a later analysis, most CMV-associated TCR beta chains were found to appear HLA-restricted, with HLA associations seemingly driven largely by CMV exposure. A total of roughly 160 TCR beta chains were listed by the study as associated with cytomegalovirus. A later analysis associated around 16,000 TCR beta sequences with specific HLA alleles at a false discovery rate of 0.05. Roughly uniform sequencing depth across donors was assumed in presence/absence analyses, although this assumption may not hold. Three of the identified cytomegalovirus-associated TCR beta chains were confirmed in vitro to be specific for cytomegalovirus antigens. Several of the top co-occurrence clusters appeared to be linked to parvovirus B19, influenza, CMV and Epstein-Barr virus, according to a later analysis. Because HLA typing was missing for some donors at each locus, association tests included only the typed subset. Because counts were too low, about 18 rarely observed V segments, including chromosome 9 orphons, were excluded from the earlier analysis of roughly 580 of the donors. The only immune exposure information available for the cohort was CMV serostatus.

For CDR1 and CDR2, the germline V gene lists SGHRS and YFSETQ. Cut back by 0 bases and 0 bases, the V and J ends lie 18 bases apart. Reading from cysteine to phenylalanine, the CDR3 counts 19 amino acids. Of all the DNA, just the CDR3 is kept, 57 bases in frame from base 1. This clonotype originated in a woman aged 40 to 55 in good health and CMV-seropositive. The chain is assembled from TRBV5-1 and TRBJ2-2; a tentative D match to TRBD1 spans 5 bases. Material: PBMCs. The CDR3 protein is CASSLAPGAMRSNTGELFF. Read as DNA, the sequence is TGCGCCAGCAGCTTGGCCCCTGGGGCGATGAGGTCGAACACCGGGGAGCTGTTTTTT.